These T cell receptor beta chains were read from a single sample in a study of T cell repertoires in cytomegalovirus infection. Each CDR3 protein gets one entry after TCRdb re-called the reads with MiXCR. The repertoire holds around 290,000 distinct CDR3 sequences, about 26% seen once, with about 15% in the top ten. Sequenced: PBMCs. Every receptor here comes from a human donor in good health (CMV status not recorded). Some clones in this sample may be carry-over from other donors' samples. The CDR3 runs from the conserved cysteine through the conserved F or W. Fields, in order: J gene, D gene, V gene, clone size, CDR3 protein, CDR3 DNA. The D gene is left open where the match is weak. Only some rows state a clone size, as once, few, many or a class for expanded clones.

TRBJ2-7 | NA | TRBV15 | few | CATSRDLGQEQYF | TGTGCCACCAGCAGAGATCTGGGGCAGGAGCAGTACTTC
TRBJ1-1 | NA | TRBV28 | few | CASSSAADFTNTEAFF | TGTGCCAGCAGTTCGGCGGCAGACTTTACGAACACTGAAGCTTTCTTT
TRBJ1-1 | NA | TRBV27 | NA | CASSELGRGDGEAFF | TGTGCCAGCAGCGAATTAGGGAGGGGGGACGGTGAAGCTTTCTTT
TRBJ1-2 | NA | TRBV6-6 | NA | CASTLPPGYGYTF | TGTGCCAGCACTCTCCCCCCGGGCTATGGCTACACCTTC
TRBJ2-1 | TRBD2 | TRBV5-1 | NA | CASSSRGLAGDGPLNEQFF | TGCGCCAGCAGCTCAAGGGGACTAGCGGGAGACGGCCCTCTTAATGAGCAGTTCTTC
TRBJ1-2 | NA | TRBV10-3 | NA | CAITGTSAVYGYTF | TGTGCCATCACCGGGACCTCAGCGGTCTATGGCTACACCTTC
TRBJ1-4 | NA | TRBV7-6 | NA | CASSSRDSNEKLFF | TGTGCCAGCAGCTCCCGGGATTCTAATGAAAAACTGTTTTTT
TRBJ2-2 | NA | TRBV5-4 | few | CASSLGVSGTGELFF | TGTGCCAGCAGCTTAGGAGTGTCCGGAACCGGGGAGCTGTTTTTT
TRBJ2-7 | TRBD2 | TRBV28 | many | CASSLSASGSSYEQYF | TGTGCCAGCAGTTTATCGGCTAGCGGAAGCTCCTACGAGCAGTACTTC
TRBJ2-2 | TRBD1 | TRBV11-3 | few | CASSLGGTVDTGELFF | TGTGCCAGCAGCTTAGGAGGGACAGTGGACACCGGGGAGCTGTTTTTT
TRBJ1-1 | TRBD1 | TRBV24-1 | NA | CATSDAGTGGTEAFF | TGTGCCACCAGTGACGCCGGGACAGGGGGCACTGAAGCTTTCTTT
TRBJ2-1 | TRBD2 | TRBV20-1 | NA | CSARDQTSGTASSYNEQFF | TGCAGTGCTAGAGATCAGACTAGCGGGACCGCCAGCTCCTACAATGAGCAGTTCTTC
TRBJ2-2 | NA | TRBV11-2 | NA | CASSLDQVGSMKELFF | TGTGCCAGCAGCTTAGATCAAGTGGGGTCAATGAAGGAGCTGTTTTTT
TRBJ1-4 | NA | TRBV5-4 | NA | CASSRGGPTNEKLFF | TGTGCCAGCAGCAGGGGGGGCCCAACTAATGAAAAACTGTTTTTT
TRBJ2-2 | TRBD1 | TRBV6-1 | NA | CASSPDRVSTGELFF | TGTGCCAGCAGCCCGGACAGGGTTAGCACCGGGGAGCTGTTTTTT
TRBJ2-7 | NA | TRBV5-4 | few | CASSPDQYEQYF | TGTGCCAGCAGCCCCGACCAGTACGAGCAGTACTTC
TRBJ2-3 | NA | TRBV7-6 | many | CASARRREDTQYF | TGTGCCAGCGCCCGCAGGAGGGAAGATACGCAGTATTTT